A single sample gave rise to the 21 T cell receptor beta chains below, sequenced in a study of T cells after posttransplantation cyclophosphamide. Busulfan-fludarabine conditioning, marrow transplant, and cyclophosphamide on days +3 and +4 were administered. Sequencing was performed with immunoSEQ multiplex PCR; in TCRdb, only in-frame clones are kept and a portion is missing. The sample consists of roughly 20,000 clones, about 90% of them appearing once. Sequencing was performed on PBMCs, taken after allogeneic stem cell transplant with posttransplant cyclophosphamide. These receptors all come from a female patient in her forties or fifties who received an allogeneic stem cell transplant from a related donor, was CMV-positive, and had no GVHD. Part of the T cells may come from the graft donor.

J is TRBJ2-3 and V is TRBV4-2; 11 nucleotides match TRBD2. Trimming at V came to 4 bases and at J to 2 bases, leaving 11 bases not matched to a gene. The CDR3 length is 18 residues. Germline V lookup: CDR1 LGHNA, CDR2 YNFKEQ. CDR3 loop: CASSPTVGTSGDTDTQYF. Written as DNA, the CDR3 is TGTGCCAGCAGCCCAACTGTGGGGACTAGCGGAGACACAGATACGCAGTATTTT.

This clone has a single count. Mismatch with germline at one junction end may stem from a read error. Different DNA sequences within this sample yield the same CDR3. The rearrangement joins TRBV6-1 to TRBJ2-1; D gene ambiguous. There are 13 residues in the CDR3. From germline, CDR1 is MNHNS and CDR2 SASEGT. The CDR3 loop reads CASRADSYNEQFF. The CDR3 DNA reads TGTGCCAGCAGGGCGGATTCCTACAATGAACAGTTCTTC.

The chain employs TRBV5-4 and TRBJ2-7, with 10 positions matching TRBD1. Germline V gene lookup returns CDR1 SGHNT and CDR2 YYREEE (reference sequence). This CDR3 is built from 14 residues. V gave up 4 bases and J gave up 4 bases; unmatched junction bases: 5. CDR3 coding DNA: TGTGCCAGCAGCCCAGACAGGGGGCCTTACGAGCAGTACTTC. It is translated as CASSPDRGPYEQYF.

V and J are TRBV7-9 and TRBJ2-1; 7 bases fit TRBD2. The CDR3 is 18 residues long. V shed 2 bases and J 4 bases; nucleotides not matched to a gene: 14. The germline V gene encodes CDR1 SEHNR and CDR2 FQNEAQ (reference sequence). The CDR3 DNA reads TGTGCCAGCAGCTTATTGGGAGCGGGACTTGGTCTATACAATGAGCAGTTCTTC. Its protein is CASSLLGAGLGLYNEQFF.

CDR3 protein: CASSQEPGVIYEQYF. As DNA, the CDR3 is TGCGCCAGCAGCCAAGAGCCGGGAGTGATCTACGAGCAGTACTTC. The chain links TRBV4-3 to TRBJ2-7; D perhaps matches TRBD2 (6 bases). In germline, CDR1 is LGHNA, CDR2 YSLEER. Trimming took off 0 bases at V and 3 bases at J, with 12 bases between the two ends. The CDR3 runs 15 residues.

By proportion, this clone is medium-sized. This sequence joins TRBV5-1 and TRBJ2-7, with D perhaps TRBD2 (6 bases). The ends were cut back, 0 bases at V and 1 base at J, with 8 bases in the middle. Germline V gene lookup returns CDR1 SGHRS and CDR2 YFSETQ. The CDR3 length is 14 residues. CDR3 in amino acids: CASSLEGTSYEQYF. DNA for the CDR3: TGCGCCAGCAGCTTGGAGGGGACTTCCTACGAGCAGTACTTC. The complete variable domain, with remaining parts taken from reference TRBV5-1 and TRBJ2-7, reads KAGVTQTPRYLIKTRGQQVTLSCSPISGHRSVSWYQQTPGQGLQFLFEYFSETQRNKGNFPGRFSGRQFSNSRSEMNVSTLELGDSALYLCASSLEGTSYEQYFGPGTRLTVT.

The chain joins TRBV6-4 to TRBJ1-2, with D perhaps TRBD1 (6 bases). The CDR3 is made up of 18 amino acids. V shed 5 bases and J shed 7 bases, with 29 bases lying between them. Per germline, CDR1 MRHNA and CDR2 SNTAGT. The CDR3 region has the DNA TGTGCCAGCAGTCAAACCGGGACAAGGGTTAAGTCGGTTAGTGGCTACACCTTC. This gives the protein CASSQTGTRVKSVSGYTF.

This chain connects TRBV15 to TRBJ1-5, with a possible D match to TRBD1 (5 bases). CDR3 length equals 15 residues. Trimming cost V 0 bases and J 3 bases, with 9 bases left between them. Germline V gives CDR1 LNHNV, CDR2 YYDKDF (reference sequence). The CDR3, as DNA: TGTGCCACCAGCAGAGAGAAGGGGCTCAATCAGCCCCAGCATTTT. Its protein is CATSREKGLNQPQHF.

V usage is TRBV9 and J usage is TRBJ2-4, with D hard to call. CDR3 length: 15 amino acids. Per germline, CDR1 SGDLS and CDR2 YYNGEE. V was shortened by 0 bases and J by 3 bases, with 10 bases between the two germline ends. The CDR3 DNA sequence: TGTGCCAGCAGCGTAGATCCAGTATACAAAAACATTCAGTACTTC. Protein sequence: CASSVDPVYKNIQYF.

This clone was observed a handful of times. The rearrangement links TRBV5-5 to TRBJ1-3, with D possibly being TRBD1 (5 bases). Deletions cut 4 bases from V and 1 base from J, with 9 bases between. In germline, CDR1 is SGHKS, CDR2 YYEKEE (reference sequence). The CDR3 is 14 residues long. In DNA form, the CDR3 reads TGTGCCAGCAGCGGAGGGGTGTCTGGAAACACCATATATTTT. It translates to CASSGGVSGNTIYF. Complete variable domain (other parts from reference TRBV5-5 and TRBJ1-3): DAGVTQSPTHLIKTRGQQVTLRCSPISGHKSVSWYQQVLGQGPQFIFQYYEKEERGRGNFPDRFSARQFPNYSSELNVNALLLGDSALYLCASSGGVSGNTIYFGEGSWLTVV.

V gene TRBV10-1 combines with J gene TRBJ2-1, with a possible D match to TRBD2 (6 bases). The CDR3 spans 13 residues. V lost 6 bases to trimming and J lost 9 bases, with 15 bases between them. Germline CDR1 and CDR2: WNHNN and SYGVQD (reference sequence). This CDR3 is CASRSDGSSEQFF. In DNA form, the CDR3 reads TGCGCCAGCAGATCCGACGGGAGCTCTGAGCAGTTCTTC.

The chain links TRBV5-4 to TRBJ2-7; TRBD2 matches at 8 bases. The CDR3 runs to 16 residues. Losses at the gene ends were 0 bases for V and 7 bases for J; bases not matched to a gene: 12. Germline V CDR1 and CDR2: SGHNT, YYREEE (reference sequence). CDR3 bases: TGTGCCAGCAGCTTGGGGGCGGGAGGAGGGGGTAAGGAGCAGTACTTC. Amino acid sequence: CASSLGAGGGGKEQYF.

The rearrangement joins TRBV18 to TRBJ1-4, with a tentative D call TRBD1 (5 bases). The germline CDR1 and CDR2 sequences are KGHSH and LQKENI. The CDR3 spans 15 residues. Trimming cost V 3 bases and J 5 bases, with 13 bases left between them. CDR3 in amino acids: CASSPRVWTNEKLFF. The DNA of the CDR3 is TGTGCCAGCTCACCCAGGGTTTGGACGAATGAAAAACTGTTTTTT.

V and J are TRBV7-2 and TRBJ2-6; D gene ambiguous. This CDR3 region has 18 residues. The V and J ends lost 2 bases and 0 bases respectively, with 14 bases between them. Germline loops: CDR1 SGHTA, CDR2 FQGNSA. CDR3 residues: CASSLRSTQPSGANVLTF. The CDR3, as DNA: TGTGCCAGCAGCTTAAGGAGCACTCAACCCTCTGGGGCCAACGTCCTGACTTTC.

The chain is built from TRBV4-1 and TRBJ2-7, with a possible D match to TRBD1 (6 bases). Looked up from germline, CDR1 is MGHRA and CDR2 is YSYEKL. CDR3 length equals 13 residues. V lost 3 bases to trimming and J lost 2 bases, with 8 bases between them. The CDR3 protein is CASSHGTTYEQYF. CDR3 DNA sequence: TGCGCCAGCAGCCACGGGACAACCTACGAGCAGTACTTC.

V usage is TRBV7-2 and J usage is TRBJ2-1; 8 bases are shared with TRBD2. V was clipped by 5 bases and J by 8 bases; unmatched bases: 8. The CDR3 is 14 residues long. Per germline, CDR1 SGHTA and CDR2 FQGNSA. CDR3 nucleotides: TGTGCCAGCAGCCTTGCCAGCGGGGGCGATGAGCAGTTCTTC. Residues: CASSLASGGDEQFF.

The chain has TRBV19 and TRBJ1-5; 9 bases map to TRBD1. Germline lookup yields CDR1 LNHDA and CDR2 SQIVND (reference sequence). The CDR3 runs to 14 residues. With V trimmed by 11 bases and J by 3 bases, 8 bases remained unmatched. This CDR3 reads CAGSGTGPNQPQHF. CDR3 nucleotide sequence: TGTGCCGGATCTGGGACAGGGCCCAATCAGCCCCAGCATTTT.

The chain uses TRBV5-1 and TRBJ2-7, with 9 bases fitting TRBD1. This CDR3 has 16 amino acids. V dropped 6 bases and J dropped 6; count of bases not matched to a gene: 16. Germline CDR1 reads SGHRS; CDR2 reads YFSETQ. The CDR3, as DNA: TGCGCCAGCACTACCCCGGGCCGGACAGGGGAGAGCGAGCAGTACTTC. This gives the protein CASTTPGRTGESEQYF.

V usage is TRBV27 and J usage is TRBJ2-7; tentative D call: TRBD1 (5 bases). The germline V gene has CDR1 MNHEY and CDR2 SMNVEV (reference sequence). This CDR3 contains 14 residues. The V and J ends lost 2 bases and 3 bases respectively, with 11 bases between them. The CDR3 region is CASSLKRGGYEQYF. CDR3 DNA: TGTGCCAGCAGTTTAAAAAGGGGTGGCTACGAGCAGTACTTC.

This clone was detected once. The J gene is TRBJ2-5, the V gene TRBV14, with 7 bases that match TRBD2. CDR3 length: 15 amino acids. CDR1 and CDR2 from the germline V gene are SGHDN and FVKESK. After removal of 4 bases from V and 7 bases from J, the junction contained 12 bases not matched to a gene. The CDR3 DNA is TGTGCCAGCAGCCCCCGACTAGCCCAAATGGGGACCCAGTACTTC. Translation gives CASSPRLAQMGTQYF.

The V call is TRBV27, the J call TRBJ1-5; D is perhaps TRBD1 (6 bases). CDR3 length equals 13 residues. Germline values: CDR1 MNHEY, CDR2 SMNVEV (reference sequence). The V end lost 3 bases, the J end lost 7 bases, and 10 bases lay between the germline ends. The CDR3 reads CASSFDRRQPQHF. CDR3 nucleotide sequence: TGTGCCAGCAGTTTTGACAGGCGGCAGCCCCAGCATTTT.